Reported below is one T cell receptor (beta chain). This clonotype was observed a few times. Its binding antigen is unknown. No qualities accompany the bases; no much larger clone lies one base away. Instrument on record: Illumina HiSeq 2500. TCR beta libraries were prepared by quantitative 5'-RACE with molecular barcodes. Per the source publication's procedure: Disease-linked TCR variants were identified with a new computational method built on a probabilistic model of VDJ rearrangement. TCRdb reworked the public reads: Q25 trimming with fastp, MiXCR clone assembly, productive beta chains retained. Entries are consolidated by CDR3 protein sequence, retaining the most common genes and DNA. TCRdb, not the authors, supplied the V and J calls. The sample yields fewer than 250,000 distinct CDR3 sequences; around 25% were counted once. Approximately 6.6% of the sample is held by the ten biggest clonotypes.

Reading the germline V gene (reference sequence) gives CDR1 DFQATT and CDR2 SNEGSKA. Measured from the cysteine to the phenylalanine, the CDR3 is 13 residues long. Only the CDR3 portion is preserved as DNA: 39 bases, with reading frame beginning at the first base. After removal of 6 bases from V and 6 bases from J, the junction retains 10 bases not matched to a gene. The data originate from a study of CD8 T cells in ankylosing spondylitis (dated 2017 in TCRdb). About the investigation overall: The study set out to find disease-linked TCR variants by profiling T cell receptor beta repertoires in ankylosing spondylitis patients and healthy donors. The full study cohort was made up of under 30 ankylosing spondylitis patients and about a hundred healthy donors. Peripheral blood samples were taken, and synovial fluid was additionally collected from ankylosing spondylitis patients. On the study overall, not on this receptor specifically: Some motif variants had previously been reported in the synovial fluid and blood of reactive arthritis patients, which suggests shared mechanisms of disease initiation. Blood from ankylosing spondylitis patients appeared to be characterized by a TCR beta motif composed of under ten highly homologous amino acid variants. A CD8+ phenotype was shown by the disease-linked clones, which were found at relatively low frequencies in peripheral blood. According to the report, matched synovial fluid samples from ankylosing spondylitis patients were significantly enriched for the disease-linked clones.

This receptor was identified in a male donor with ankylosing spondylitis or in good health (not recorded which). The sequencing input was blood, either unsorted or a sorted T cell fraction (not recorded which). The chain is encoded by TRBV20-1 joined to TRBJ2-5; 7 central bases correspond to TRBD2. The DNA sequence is TGCAGTGCCGGACTAGAGAAGGGGAAGACCCAGTACTTC. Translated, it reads CSAGLEKGKTQYF.